This T cell receptor (beta chain) was recorded in a study of CD8+ T cells in alopecia areata. Overall study: The study gave tofacitinib for 6 to 18 months, then 6 months off drug. Findings and limits, study-wide: Sequencing of scalp samples also captures resident alphabeta T cells of normal skin.

This clone was picked up one time. Antigen unknown. RNA was isolated and reverse transcribed to cDNA, the sequencing template. Using immunoSEQ multiplex PCR, the repertoire was profiled, and TCRdb retains in-frame clones only, with some absent. The repertoire has approximately 8,000 clones, roughly 69% of them found once; the top ten carry about an eighth. Punch biopsies of lesional scalp, plus peripheral blood, were taken from alopecia areata patients. The ends were cut back, 5 bases at V and 1 base at J, with 13 bases in the middle. Germline V lookup: CDR1 SGHTA, CDR2 FQGTGA. The CDR3 extends over 15 amino acids.

Sequencing used skin, obtained at week 0. This chain connects TRBV7-3 to TRBJ2-3, with D hard to call. This TCR came from a human donor with alopecia areata. CDR3 region: CASSRNPTRTDTQYF. CDR3 in DNA: TGTGCCAGCAGCCGAAATCCAACACGCACAGATACGCAGTATTTT.